These 27 T cell receptor beta chains originate from one sample sequenced in a study of T cell responses to AZD1222 COVID-19 vaccine. Only in-frame clones appear in the TCRdb table, and some are missing; sequencing was by immunoSEQ multiplex PCR. The sample has about 190,000 clones; over 80% are singletons. The sample here was peripheral blood, taken on day 0 of AZD1222 vaccination. These receptors were taken from an adult in good health.

The rearrangement links TRBV12-3 or TRBV12-4 to TRBJ1-4, with a possible D match to TRBD1 (6 bases). Deletions cut 6 bases from V and 8 bases from J, with 7 bases between. This CDR3 has 11 residues. DNA for the CDR3: TGTGCCAGCAGCGGACAGGAAAAACTGTTTTTT. It translates to CASSGQEKLFF.

The chain recombines TRBV2 with TRBJ2-6; 8 bases agree with TRBD1. CDR1 and CDR2 (germline): SNHLY, FYNNEI. The CDR3 runs to 16 residues. V lost 4 bases and J lost 1; bases outside the gene matches: 3. The CDR3 DNA reads TGTGCCAGCAGTGGTGACAGGGGATCTGGGGCCAACGTCCTGACTTTC. Amino acid sequence: CASSGDRGSGANVLTF.

CDR3 region: CASSSVDILGRDDSPLHF. The CDR3 coding sequence is TGTGCCAGCAGCAGTGTGGACATCTTGGGTAGGGATGATTCACCCCTCCACTTT. The chain joins TRBV5-6 to TRBJ1-6; TRBD1 might be the D (5 bases). The CDR3 consists of 18 residues. Trimming left V 4 bases short and J 8 bases short, with 25 bases between. The germline V gene encodes CDR1 SGHDT and CDR2 YYEEEE. Full variable domain (remainder filled in from reference TRBV5-6 and TRBJ1-6): DAGVTQSPTHLIKTRGQQVTLRCSPKSGHDTVSWYQQALGQGPQFIFQYYEEEERQRGNFPDRFSGHQFPNYSSELNVNALLLGDSALYLCASSSVDILGRDDSPLHFGNGTRLTVT.

V usage is TRBV18 and J usage is TRBJ2-5, with D tentatively TRBD2 (7 bases). The CDR3 contains 16 residues. V was pared by 1 base and J by 2 bases, with 14 bases between. The germline gives CDR1 KGHSH, CDR2 LQKENI. CDR3 residues: CASSPRAGAVQETQYF. The DNA for the CDR3 is TGTGCCAGCTCACCACGGGCGGGGGCCGTGCAAGAGACCCAGTACTTC.

The V call is TRBV5-1, the J call TRBJ1-2, with TRBD1 as a possible D gene (5 bases). Germline CDR1 is SGHRS and CDR2 is YFSETQ. Trimming shortened V by 0 bases and J by 8 bases, and 14 bases separated the two germline ends. This CDR3 has 14 residues. CDR3 residues: CASSLEPGPGGYTF. The CDR3 bases are TGCGCCAGCAGCTTGGAGCCGGGACCGGGGGGCTACACCTTC. Using reference TRBV5-1 and TRBJ1-2 for the parts outside the CDR3, the full variable domain is KAGVTQTPRYLIKTRGQQVTLSCSPISGHRSVSWYQQTPGQGLQFLFEYFSETQRNKGNFPGRFSGRQFSNSRSEMNVSTLELGDSALYLCASSLEPGPGGYTFGSGTRLTVV.

The chain recombines TRBV4-1 with TRBJ1-1; TRBD1 is a possible D gene (5 bases). This CDR3 spans 14 amino acids. With 2 bases removed from V and 4 bases from J, the gap between germline ends came to 11 bases. From germline, CDR1 is MGHRA and CDR2 YSYEKL. The CDR3: CASSQPAGFTEAFF. DNA of the CDR3: TGCGCCAGCAGCCAACCCGCAGGGTTCACTGAAGCTTTCTTT.

The V call is TRBV2, the J call TRBJ2-3; 8 positions agree with TRBD2. V lost 8 bases to trimming and J lost 3 bases; unmatched junction nucleotides: 10. The CDR3 is 15 residues long. Germline values: CDR1 SNHLY, CDR2 FYNNEI. In DNA form, the CDR3 reads TGTGCCAGCGGGAGCGGGGGTATGGGGACAGATACGCAGTATTTT. It encodes CASGSGGMGTDTQYF.

The V call is TRBV18, the J call TRBJ1-2; D might be TRBD1 (5 bases). The CDR3 spans 13 residues. Germline CDR1 is KGHSH and CDR2 is LQKENI. V was pared by 8 bases and J by 5 bases, with 15 bases between. The CDR3 nucleotides read TGTGCCAGCGCGACCGGGACGGCTTATGGCTACACCTTC. Encoded protein: CASATGTAYGYTF.

This clone was found once. V gene TRBV9 combines with J gene TRBJ2-3; 10 positions match TRBD2. Germline assignment: CDR1 SGDLS and CDR2 YYNGEE. The CDR3 has 18 amino acids. V dropped 0 bases and J dropped 2; count of bases not matched to a gene: 9. The CDR3 reads CASSVGSSGGPLTDTQYF. In nucleotides, the CDR3 is TGTGCCAGCAGCGTAGGTTCTAGCGGGGGCCCTCTCACAGATACGCAGTATTTT.

Concerning this clone: The sample contains more than one DNA sequence encoding this CDR3. The rearrangement uses TRBV9 and TRBJ1-5, with D hard to call. The CDR3 covers 13 residues. Per the germline V gene, CDR1 is SGDLS and CDR2 is YYNGEE. The V end lost 0 bases, the J end lost 1 base, and 2 bases lay between the germline ends. CDR3 coding DNA: TGTGCCAGCAGCGTAGCAAGCAATCAGCCCCAGCATTTT. Translated, it gives CASSVASNQPQHF. Complete variable domain (other parts from reference TRBV9 and TRBJ1-5): DSGVTQTPKHLITATGQRVTLRCSPRSGDLSVYWYQQSLDQGLQFLIQYYNGEERAKGNILERFSAQQFPDLHSELNLSSLELGDSALYFCASSVASNQPQHFGDGTRLSIL.

V is TRBV18 and J is TRBJ2-3; D perhaps matches TRBD2 (5 bases). CDR3 size: 13 residues. The germline V gene encodes CDR1 KGHSH and CDR2 LQKENI. V was cut by 2 bases and J by 4 bases, with 7 bases left in between. The CDR3 loop reads CASSPARADTQYF. The CDR3 coding sequence is TGTGCCAGCTCACCAGCGCGGGCAGATACGCAGTATTTT.

This sequence joins TRBV3-1 (or the pseudogene TRBV3-2) and TRBJ2-2, with 9 bases lining up with TRBD1. This CDR3 contains 15 residues. Germline assignment: CDR1 LGHDT and CDR2 YNNKEL (reference sequence). With V trimmed by 1 base and J by 6 bases, 3 bases remained unmatched. This CDR3 is CASSQGTGDSGELFF. CDR3 coding DNA: TGTGCCAGCAGCCAAGGGACAGGGGATTCCGGGGAGCTGTTTTTT.

The chain has TRBV27 and TRBJ2-2; no clear D. This CDR3 has 16 residues. The germline V gene has CDR1 MNHEY and CDR2 SMNVEV (reference sequence). V shed 2 bases and J shed 7 bases, with 17 bases lying between them. The CDR3 DNA follows: TGTGCCAGCAGTTTAAATGTGGGTGCGCTAGGCGGGGAGCTGTTTTTT. Translated: CASSLNVGALGGELFF.

The chain has TRBV7-6 and TRBJ2-2, with D tentatively TRBD2 (5 bases). This CDR3 contains 15 residues. Germline V CDR1 and CDR2: SGHVS, FNYEAQ. Between the trimmed V and J ends, which lost 2 bases and 1 base, there was a span of 8 bases. CDR3 loop: CASSLQGGNTGELFF. The CDR3 DNA reads TGTGCCAGCAGCTTACAAGGAGGGAACACCGGGGAGCTGTTTTTT.

The chain joins TRBV11-3 to TRBJ2-2, with D possibly matching TRBD2 (6 bases). The ends were cut back, 11 bases at V and 7 bases at J, with 14 bases in the middle. Germline lookup yields CDR1 SGHNT and CDR2 YENEEA. The CDR3 runs to 12 residues. The CDR3 region has the DNA TGTGCCTGCGGGCGGGGTATCGGGGAGCTGTTTTTT. It yields the protein CACGRGIGELFF.

This chain uses TRBV19 with TRBJ2-5; D is ambiguous. The V end lost 4 bases, the J end lost 2 bases, and 8 bases lay between the germline ends. This CDR3 is 13 amino acids long. Per the germline V gene, CDR1 is LNHDA and CDR2 is SQIVND (reference sequence). In nucleotides, the CDR3 is TGTGCCAGTAGTAGGTTGCCTCAAGAGACCCAGTACTTC. Encoded protein: CASSRLPQETQYF.

The J gene is TRBJ2-5, the V gene TRBV11-1, with unresolved D. Germline CDR1 is SGHAT and CDR2 is FQDESV (reference sequence). Trimming removed 1 base at V and 5 bases at J, with 14 bases between. The length of the CDR3 is 15 residues. The CDR3 DNA follows: TGTGCCAGCAGCTTAGACCAAGGGCCGCGGGAGACCCAGTACTTC. Its protein product is CASSLDQGPRETQYF.

This clone was seen a few times. The DNA of the CDR3 is TGTGCCAGCAGTTGGACAACCAGTGAAAAACTGTTTTTT. It codes for CASSWTTSEKLFF. The chain joins TRBV12-3 or TRBV12-4 to TRBJ1-4; a possible D gene is TRBD1 (5 bases). The CDR3 runs to 13 residues. Trimming shortened V by 4 bases and J by 7 bases, and 10 bases separated the two germline ends.

The rearrangement uses TRBV3-1 (or the pseudogene TRBV3-2) and TRBJ1-1; unclear D gene. Deletions cut 1 base from V and 11 bases from J, with 14 bases between. The CDR3 covers 13 residues. Per germline, CDR1 LGHDT and CDR2 YNNKEL (reference sequence). In DNA, the CDR3 is TGTGCCAGCAGCCAAGTCGCAGACTTGAGTGCTTTCTTT. Amino acids: CASSQVADLSAFF.

The chain combines TRBV5-1 with TRBJ1-1; 9 bases fit TRBD1. V was pared by 4 bases and J by 4 bases, with 8 bases of the junction left unmatched. CDR3 size: 15 residues. Germline loops: CDR1 SGHRS, CDR2 YFSETQ. The DNA for the CDR3 is TGCGCCAGCAGCACAACAGGGGGCGAGGGCACTGAAGCTTTCTTT. Protein: CASSTTGGEGTEAFF.

The chain uses TRBV30 and TRBJ1-3; D is possibly TRBD1 (5 bases). The germline V gene encodes CDR1 GTSNPN and CDR2 SVGIG (reference sequence). The CDR3 runs 16 residues. Trimming cost V 3 bases and J 3 bases, with 18 bases left between them. The CDR3 loop reads CAWSKLPRGGGNTIYF. The CDR3 DNA follows: TGTGCCTGGAGCAAACTACCTCGGGGGGGTGGAAACACCATATATTTT.

The rearrangement uses TRBV9 and TRBJ1-1; 10 bases fit TRBD1. V was pared by 4 bases and J by 4 bases, with 4 bases of the junction left unmatched. The CDR3 runs to 14 residues. Germline V gene lookup returns CDR1 SGDLS and CDR2 YYNGEE. The CDR3 DNA reads TGTGCCAGCAGCTGGGACAGGGGTGGCACTGAAGCTTTCTTT. It specifies CASSWDRGGTEAFF.

The CDR3 coding sequence is TGCAGCGTTGTAGATAGATGGGGGGCACCTGAAGCTTTCTTT. Translated, it gives CSVVDRWGAPEAFF. The chain has TRBV29-1 and TRBJ1-1; weak D call: TRBD1 (6 bases). This CDR3 contains 14 residues. V lost 4 bases to trimming and J lost 6 bases, with 18 bases between them. Germline V gene sequence: CDR1 SQVTM, CDR2 ANQGSEA.

This clone has only one observation. The chain links TRBV6-5 to TRBJ1-6, with D uncertain. Germline assignment: CDR1 MNHEY and CDR2 SVGAGI. V was cut by 6 bases and J by 5 bases, with 14 bases left in between. This CDR3 has 15 residues. The CDR3 sequence is CASRSLHTDNSPLHF. The CDR3 region has the DNA TGTGCCAGCAGATCCCTCCACACGGATAATTCACCCCTCCACTTT.

The J gene is TRBJ2-2, the V gene TRBV29-1; a possible D gene is TRBD1 (6 bases). Germline V CDR1 and CDR2: SQVTM, ANQGSEA. Trimming shortened V by 6 bases and J by 6 bases, and 11 bases separated the two germline ends. CDR3 size: 12 residues. The CDR3 region is CSVGHSAGELFF. The CDR3 DNA is TGCAGCGTGGGACATTCGGCCGGGGAGCTGTTTTTT.

V is TRBV11-2 and J is TRBJ1-5; D is unresolved. V dropped 5 bases and J dropped 2 bases, with 16 bases sitting between them. This CDR3 is 16 amino acids long. CDR1 and CDR2 from the germline V gene are SGHAT and FQNNGV. In DNA form, the CDR3 reads TGTGCCAGCAGCCCATCCACCGGTAGGGGCAATCAGCCCCAGCATTTT. Translating it yields CASSPSTGRGNQPQHF.

The V and J genes are TRBV18 and TRBJ1-3; 7 positions agree with TRBD1. The junction had 9 bases not matched to a gene; V was cut back by 4 bases and J by 0 bases. CDR1 and CDR2 (germline): KGHSH, LQKENI. The CDR3 loop spans 17 amino acids. As DNA, the CDR3 is TGTGCCAGCTCACAGGGACAGCCAGAGAGCTCTGGAAACACCATATATTTT. Translating gives CASSQGQPESSGNTIYF.